The 23 T cell receptor beta chains listed next were all sequenced from one sample in a study of blood T cell repertoires in COVID-19. The method was immunoSEQ multiplex PCR; TCRdb's version includes in-frame clones alone and lacks a portion of them. The profile shows under 450,000 clones, 81% of them singletons. The sequenced sample was peripheral blood. These receptors were obtained from a human donor with acute or convalescent COVID-19. The donor label of this sample is uncertain.

The rearrangement joins TRBV6-6 to TRBJ2-3; D call uncertain. Germline-derived CDR1 and CDR2 are MNHNY and SVGAGI (reference sequence). The CDR3 consists of 14 residues. The V end lost 6 bases, the J end lost 0 bases, and 10 bases lay between the germline ends. CDR3 sequence (DNA): TGTGCCAGCAGGGCCGAGACTAGCACAGATACGCAGTATTTT. Its protein product is CASRAETSTDTQYF.

J is TRBJ1-4 and V is TRBV29-1; TRBD1 agrees at 7 bases. V lost 0 bases, J lost 7 bases, and 5 bases stayed unmatched. Germline CDR1 and CDR2: SQVTM and ANQGSEA. This CDR3 comprises 14 residues. CDR3 sequence reads: CSVEDNRGSEKLFF. The CDR3 coding sequence is TGCAGCGTTGAAGATAACAGGGGAAGTGAAAAACTGTTTTTT.

V gene TRBV12-3 or TRBV12-4 combines with J gene TRBJ2-1; TRBD2 aligns across 11 bases. V was clipped by 6 bases and J by 7 bases; unmatched bases: 2. The CDR3 contains 13 residues. The CDR3 DNA reads as TGTGCCAGCAGGGGGACTAGCGGTAATGAGCAGTTCTTC. Protein sequence: CASRGTSGNEQFF.

The chain combines TRBV7-9 with TRBJ1-1, with D perhaps TRBD1 (5 bases). CDR3 length: 17 amino acids. V lost 1 base, J lost 2 bases, and 17 bases lay in between. Per the germline V gene, CDR1 is SEHNR and CDR2 is FQNEAQ (reference sequence). CDR3 sequence (DNA): TGTGCCAGCAGCTTAGTTGGGAGGGGAACATTCAACACTGAAGCTTTCTTT. It translates to CASSLVGRGTFNTEAFF.

The V gene is TRBV5-1, the J gene TRBJ2-1, with 11 positions matching TRBD2. The junction had 6 bases not matched to a gene; V was cut back by 3 bases and J by 4 bases. Per the germline V gene, CDR1 is SGHRS and CDR2 is YFSETQ. The CDR3 spans 16 residues. CDR3 sequence (DNA): TGCGCCAGCAGCTCCAAGCTAGCGGGGGGTTACAATGAGCAGTTCTTC. Residues: CASSSKLAGGYNEQFF.

V usage is TRBV30 and J usage is TRBJ1-1; D is undetermined. The CDR3 consists of 13 residues. The germline V and J ends were trimmed by 7 bases and 3 bases, with 15 bases remaining between them. Germline V gene lookup returns CDR1 GTSNPN and CDR2 SVGIG (reference sequence). The CDR3 DNA sequence: TGTGCCTCCACTACCCCCCCGGACACTGAAGCTTTCTTT. It encodes CASTTPPDTEAFF.

This chain links TRBV5-1 with TRBJ2-7, with 16 bases aligning to TRBD2. The CDR3 runs 18 residues. Germline-derived CDR1 and CDR2 are SGHRS and YFSETQ. Unmatched junction bases numbered 11, after V lost 4 bases and J lost 4 bases. The CDR3 is CASSPVGTSGRAQYEQYF. CDR3 coding DNA: TGCGCCAGCAGCCCGGTGGGGACTAGCGGGAGGGCCCAGTACGAGCAGTACTTC.

This clone has a single count. The V gene is TRBV2, the J gene TRBJ1-5; a possible D gene is TRBD1 (5 bases). V lost 6 bases and J 0 bases, leaving 15 bases between the germline ends. This CDR3 contains 16 residues. Germline-derived CDR1 and CDR2 are SNHLY and FYNNEI. The CDR3 reads CASRPTPGISNQPQHF. CDR3 in DNA: TGTGCCAGCAGGCCCACCCCAGGGATTAGCAATCAGCCCCAGCATTTT.

This chain uses TRBV7-9 with TRBJ1-4; D ambiguous. The germline V and J ends were trimmed by 4 bases and 7 bases, with 4 bases remaining between them. Germline V gene data show CDR1 as SEHNR and CDR2 as FQNEAQ (reference sequence). The length of the CDR3 is 11 residues. The CDR3 sequence: CASSYSEKLFF. CDR3 sequence (DNA): TGTGCCAGCAGCTACAGTGAAAAACTGTTTTTT.

This clone is a singleton in its sample. This chain joins TRBV7-2 and TRBJ1-1, with 9 bases fitting TRBD1. This CDR3 has 14 amino acids. Germline lookup yields CDR1 SGHTA and CDR2 FQGNSA. With 5 bases clipped from V and 5 bases from J, the junction kept 6 bases outside the gene matches. The CDR3 bases are TGTGCCAGCAGCCTAAGAGGGACAGGGACTGAAGCTTTCTTT. Residues: CASSLRGTGTEAFF.

This clone was picked up many times. This sequence joins TRBV5-5 and TRBJ1-5; the match to TRBD1 covers 9 bases. The ends lost 3 bases at V and 4 bases at J; junction bases unmatched: 2. The germline gives CDR1 SGHKS, CDR2 YYEKEE (reference sequence). The CDR3 sequence is 14 residues long. The CDR3 nucleotides read TGTGCCAGCAGCTGGGACAGGGTAAATCAGCCCCAGCATTTT. Its protein is CASSWDRVNQPQHF.

This sequence joins TRBV6-6 and TRBJ1-1; D not certain. V lost 7 bases and J lost 4, with 13 bases in between. Germline V gene data show CDR1 as MNHNY and CDR2 as SVGAGI (reference sequence). This CDR3 has 13 residues. DNA of the CDR3: TGTGCCAGCACGATACGGGGAGGCACTGAAGCTTTCTTT. As protein: CASTIRGGTEAFF.

Of note for this clone: The same CDR3 is also encoded by other DNA sequences in this sample. The V and J genes are TRBV2 and TRBJ2-1, with a possible D match to TRBD2 (7 bases). Trimming took 11 bases from V and 8 from J, leaving 28 bases between them. Germline lookup yields CDR1 SNHLY and CDR2 FYNNEI. This CDR3 region has 16 residues. For the CDR3, the DNA is TGTGCCCGCTGTGGGGGAGGGGGGCTTGGGATTGATGAGCAGTTCTTC. Amino acid sequence: CARCGGGGLGIDEQFF.

The rearrangement uses TRBV5-1 and TRBJ2-1; 8 bases fit TRBD2. J lost 7 bases, V lost 8 bases, and 14 bases had no gene match. Germline assignment: CDR1 SGHRS and CDR2 YFSETQ. This CDR3 comprises 15 residues. CDR3 coding DNA: TGCGCCAGTGGGCCGGGACTAGACGCTACAAATGAGCAGTTCTTC. It codes for CASGPGLDATNEQFF.

The J gene is TRBJ2-5, the V gene TRBV11-2, with 10 bases identical to TRBD1. The CDR3 consists of 14 residues. Trimming removed 5 bases from V and 5 bases from J; junction bases left unmatched: 5. Germline CDR1 is SGHAT and CDR2 is FQNNGV. The CDR3 DNA reads as TGTGCCAGCAGCCGTGACAGGGGGCACGAGACCCAGTACTTC. As protein: CASSRDRGHETQYF.

This chain uses TRBV29-1 with TRBJ2-6, with TRBD1 matching 10 bases. Germline V gives CDR1 SQVTM, CDR2 ANQGSEA. V shed 6 bases and J 1 base; nucleotides not matched to a gene: 9. CDR3 length: 17 residues. The CDR3 DNA follows: TGCAGCGTCTACCGGGACAGGGGATCATCTGGGGCCAACGTCCTGACTTTC. It specifies CSVYRDRGSSGANVLTF.

This clone was counted a single time. The chain joins TRBV27 to TRBJ1-1; possible D gene TRBD1, 6 bases. Looked up from germline, CDR1 is MNHEY and CDR2 is SMNVEV (reference sequence). Trimming cost V 4 bases and J 2 bases, with 17 bases left between them. This CDR3 has 16 amino acids. In DNA, the CDR3 is TGTGCCAGCAGTTCCGATGGGGGCAGACTTAACACTGAAGCTTTCTTT. Residues: CASSSDGGRLNTEAFF.

V is TRBV4-2 and J is TRBJ2-7; TRBD2 agrees at 7 bases. CDR1 and CDR2 (germline): LGHNA, YNFKEQ. The V gene end was trimmed by 7 bases and the J gene end by 0 bases; junction bases not matched to a gene: 9. The CDR3 has 15 residues. The CDR3 nucleotides are TGTGCCAGCACCCAGGGAGGGAGTCCCTCCTACGAGCAGTACTTC. It specifies CASTQGGSPSYEQYF.

CDR3 sequence: CSATRGEAFF. CDR3 nucleotides: TGCAGTGCTACTAGGGGTGAAGCTTTCTTT. The V gene is TRBV20-1, the J gene TRBJ1-1; TRBD1 might be the D (5 bases). The germline CDR1 and CDR2 sequences are DFQATT and SNEGSKA (reference sequence). This CDR3 spans 10 amino acids. Trimming cost V 4 bases and J 7 bases, with 7 bases left between them.

The chain recombines TRBV19 with TRBJ1-3, with a possible D match to TRBD1 (6 bases). With 6 bases removed from V and 0 bases from J, the gap between germline ends came to 18 bases. CDR1 LNHDA and CDR2 SQIVND come from the germline V gene (reference sequence). The CDR3 is 17 amino acids. The CDR3 DNA reads TGTGCCAGTAGCTCGCCGGGACACCCGAGCTCTGGAAACACCATATATTTT. This translates into CASSSPGHPSSGNTIYF.

The chain uses TRBV28 and TRBJ1-2; D is ambiguous. Per the germline V gene, CDR1 is MDHEN and CDR2 is SYDVKM. V shed 4 bases and J shed 5 bases, with 11 bases lying between them. CDR3 length: 13 amino acids. CDR3 sequence: CASSSTGVYGYTF. CDR3 nucleotides: TGTGCCAGCAGTTCTACCGGGGTATATGGCTACACCTTC.

V usage is TRBV27 and J usage is TRBJ2-2, with TRBD1 matching over 8 bases. Germline V lookup: CDR1 MNHEY, CDR2 SMNVEV (reference sequence). The junction had 4 bases not matched to a gene; V was cut back by 9 bases and J by 4 bases. The CDR3 runs to 13 residues. CDR3 sequence: CASGQGSTGELFF. In nucleotides, the CDR3 is TGTGCCAGTGGACAGGGATCCACCGGGGAGCTGTTTTTT.

This clone has just a few counts. The chain is built from TRBV15 and TRBJ2-2; TRBD2 matches 8 bases. Germline trimming cut 5 bases from V and 5 bases from J; bases unmatched to any gene: 4. The CDR3 covers 14 residues. Germline-derived CDR1 and CDR2 are LNHNV and YYDKDF (reference sequence). The CDR3 spells CATSQRGTTGELFF. CDR3 DNA: TGTGCCACCAGCCAGCGGGGGACGACCGGGGAGCTGTTTTTT.